This entry concerns a single TCR beta chain. This sample is part of a study of T cell changes during pregnancy in multiple sclerosis. Clones were read by immunoSEQ multiplex PCR, and TCRdb kept only the in-frame ones, dropping some. The repertoire includes roughly 100,000 clones, about nine tenths of them detected once, and 3% to 3.5% sits in the top ten. The CDR3 is 13 amino acids. CDR1 is SQVTM and CDR2 is ANQGSEA in the germline V gene. Trimming stripped 4 bases from V and 4 bases from J, with 13 bases between. The TCR sequence derives from a female donor with multiple sclerosis, enrolled in a pregnancy study. The chain has TRBV29-1 and TRBJ1-1, with a tentative D call TRBD1 (5 bases). The specimen was peripheral blood, collected after pregnancy. The CDR3 here is CSVAGRASTEAFF. The CDR3 nucleotides read TGCAGCGTTGCGGGCAGGGCAAGCACTGAAGCTTTCTTT.